This is a list of T cell receptor beta chains from one sample in a study of graft-versus-host responses after intestinal transplantation. Generated by immunoSEQ multiplex PCR, the TCRdb table keeps only in-frame clones and is missing some. The sample yields about 150,000 clones, 80% to 95% seen once. No antigen has been identified for these receptors. Sequenced material: unstimulated CD4+ T cells sorted from spleen or lymph node cells, taken before intestinal transplant. The receptors come from a human donor who received an intestinal transplant. Both conserved end residues are part of each CDR3. The D gene is left open where the match is weak.

j_gene | d_gene | v_gene | CDR3nt | CDR3aa
TRBJ1-6 | . | TRBV27 | TGTGCCAGCAGTTTATATGGGGGGAATTCACCCCTCCACTTT | CASSLYGGNSPLHF
TRBJ2-3 | . | TRBV28 | TGTGCCATCCTTCACAGTCCTCAGGCAGATACGCAGTATTTT | CAILHSPQADTQYF
TRBJ2-3 | TRBD1 | TRBV5-1 | TGCGCCAGCAGCCGCTTACAGGGGATCACAGATACGCAGTATTTT | CASSRLQGITDTQYF
TRBJ2-2 | TRBD1 | TRBV9 | TGTGCCAGCAGCGTAGCCACAGGGGGCGCCGGGGAGCTGTTTTTT | CASSVATGGAGELFF
TRBJ2-1 | . | TRBV28 | TGTGCCAGCAGTGGTAGGACAGAGCTCTTC | CASSGRTELF
TRBJ1-2 | . | TRBV30 | TGTGCCTGGGTCAACAGGGCGAATAGATATGGCTACACCTTC | CAWVNRANRYGYTF
TRBJ2-5 | TRBD2 | TRBV5-1 | TGCGCCAGCAGCACGACTAGCGGGAGGGAGACCCAGTACTTC | CASSTTSGRETQYF
TRBJ2-7 | TRBD2 | TRBV27 | TGTGCCAGCAGCTTAGCGGGGTCAGTCACCCCCGAGCAGTACTTC | CASSLAGSVTPEQYF
TRBJ2-5 | . | TRBV28 | TGTGCCATCGATGTTGGGCAGGGGCTGGAGACCCAGTACTTC | CAIDVGQGLETQYF
TRBJ2-1 | . | TRBV5-1 | TGCGCCAGCGCCGGTGTGGAGGGGAACAATGAGCAGTTCTTC | CASAGVEGNNEQFF
TRBJ2-2 | TRBD1 | TRBV19 | TGTGCCAGTAGTATAAAGGGACAGATGATCCGGGAGCTGTTTTTT | CASSIKGQMIRELFF